This record concerns one TCR beta chain sequence. Antigen: not known. V lost 5 bases to trimming and J lost 7 bases; unmatched junction nucleotides: 6. CDR3 size: 15 residues. Germline V gene lookup returns CDR1 SGDLS and CDR2 YYNGEE. Amplification of TCR beta CDR3 regions was performed using RNA transcripts as template. The TCR CDR3 first-round RT-PCR relied on the HTBI primer set. TCRdb itself ran the multiplex PCR reads through MiXCR, one entry per CDR3 protein. There are around 800,000 distinct CDR3 sequences in the sample; about 38% occur only once, and 8.9% lies in the top ten. This record comes from a study of T cells in Graves' hyperthyroidism and ophthalmopathy. Study outcomes and limitations: From stable hyperthyroidism, ophthalmopathy was separated by a 13 V-J model. Ophthalmopathy onset followed model prediction by a median about six months.

Isolation of PBMCs was performed on 8.5 to 10 ml fresh peripheral blood. The rearrangement uses TRBV9 and TRBJ1-6; 10 nucleotides agree with TRBD1. The origin of this receptor is a man younger than 35 with Graves' hyperthyroidism. The sequenced material came from blood. CDR3: CASRTGTGENSPLHF. In DNA, the CDR3 is TGTGCCAGCAGAACCGGGACAGGGGAAAATTCACCCCTCCACTTT.